Given below is one TCR beta chain in context. TCRdb re-analyzed the PCR reads using MiXCR. The table records about 32,000 clones, roughly a fifth of them present only once. Ahead of thyroid surgery, no patient had received treatment of any kind. The V end lost 2 bases, the J end lost 7 bases, and 9 bases lay between the germline ends. Germline CDR1 ENHRY, CDR2 SYGVKD. The CDR3 loop spans 12 amino acids. The data stem from a study of metastatic and nonmetastatic thyroid tumors. This sequence was found in a female donor with papillary thyroid cancer or a benign thyroid nodule (not recorded which). Some clones in this sample may be carry-over from other donors' samples. Sequencing used blood. This sequence joins TRBV10-3 and TRBJ2-7; D not certain. CDR3 bases: TGTGCCATCAGTGAGGATGTGAGGGAGCAGTACTTC. Protein product: CAISEDVREQYF.